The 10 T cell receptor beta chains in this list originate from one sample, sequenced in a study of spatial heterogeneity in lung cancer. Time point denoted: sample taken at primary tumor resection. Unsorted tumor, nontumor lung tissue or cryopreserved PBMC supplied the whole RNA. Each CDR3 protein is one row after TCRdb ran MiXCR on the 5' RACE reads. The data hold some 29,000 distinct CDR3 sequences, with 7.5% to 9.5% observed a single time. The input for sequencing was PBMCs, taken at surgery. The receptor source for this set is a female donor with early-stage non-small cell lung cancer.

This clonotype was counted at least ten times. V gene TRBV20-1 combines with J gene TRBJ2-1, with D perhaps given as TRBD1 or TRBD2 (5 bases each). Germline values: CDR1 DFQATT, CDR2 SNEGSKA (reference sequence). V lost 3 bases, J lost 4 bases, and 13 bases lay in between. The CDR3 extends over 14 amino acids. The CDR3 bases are TGCAGTGCTAGTTCGGGACGGATATACAATGAGCAGTTCTTC. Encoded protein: CSASSGRIYNEQFF.

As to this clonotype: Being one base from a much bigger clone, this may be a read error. CDR3 nucleotide sequence: TGTGCCAGCAGGCCGATACGGGGGGCGGCATCTGGGGCCAACGTCCTGACTTTC. Translating gives CASRPIRGAASGANVLTF. The chain links TRBV12-3 or TRBV12-4 to TRBJ2-6; D perhaps matches TRBD2 (7 bases). The CDR3 runs to 18 residues. Trimming took off 6 bases at V and 1 base at J, with 19 bases between the two ends.

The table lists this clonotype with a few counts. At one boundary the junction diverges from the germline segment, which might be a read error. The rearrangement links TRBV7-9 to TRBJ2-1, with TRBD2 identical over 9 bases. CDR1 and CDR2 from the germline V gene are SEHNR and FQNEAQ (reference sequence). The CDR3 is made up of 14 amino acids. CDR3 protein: CASNLAGVYNEQFF. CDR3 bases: TGTGCCAGCAACTTAGCGGGAGTCTACAATGAGCAGTTCTTC.

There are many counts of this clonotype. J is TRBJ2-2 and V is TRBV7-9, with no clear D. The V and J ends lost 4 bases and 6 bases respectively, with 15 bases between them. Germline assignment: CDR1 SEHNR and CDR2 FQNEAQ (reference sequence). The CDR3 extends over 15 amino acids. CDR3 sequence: CASSSLRASAGELFF. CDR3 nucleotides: TGTGCCAGCAGCTCCTTACGGGCCTCGGCCGGGGAGCTGTTTTTT. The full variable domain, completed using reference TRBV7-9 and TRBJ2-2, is DTGVSQNPRHKITKRGQNVTFRCDPISEHNRLYWYRQTLGQGPEFLTYFQNEAQLEKSRLLSDRFSAERPKGSFSTLEIQRTEQGDSAMYLCASSSLRASAGELFFGEGSRLTVL.

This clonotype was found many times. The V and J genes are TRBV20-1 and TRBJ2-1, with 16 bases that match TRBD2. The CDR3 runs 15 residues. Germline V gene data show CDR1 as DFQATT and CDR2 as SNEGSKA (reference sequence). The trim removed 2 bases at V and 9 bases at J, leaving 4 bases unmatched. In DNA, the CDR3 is TGCAGTGCTAGATCCGGGACTAGCGGGAGGGGTGAGCAGTTCTTC. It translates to CSARSGTSGRGEQFF.

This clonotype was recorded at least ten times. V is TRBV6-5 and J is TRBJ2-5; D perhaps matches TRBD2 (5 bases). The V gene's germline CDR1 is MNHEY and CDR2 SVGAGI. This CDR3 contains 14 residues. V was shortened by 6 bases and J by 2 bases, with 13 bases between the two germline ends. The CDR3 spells CASRVSGRQETQYF. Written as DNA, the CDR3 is TGTGCCAGCAGGGTGAGCGGCCGACAAGAGACCCAGTACTTC.

CDR3 nucleotide sequence: TGCAGCGTTGAGAGGGGGCCTAACACTGAAGCTTTCTTT. It encodes CSVERGPNTEAFF. The chain couples TRBV29-1 to TRBJ1-1; TRBD1 matches at 7 bases. Unmatched junction bases numbered 3, after V lost 3 bases and J lost 2 bases. This CDR3 spans 13 amino acids. Germline-derived CDR1 and CDR2 are SQVTM and ANQGSEA.

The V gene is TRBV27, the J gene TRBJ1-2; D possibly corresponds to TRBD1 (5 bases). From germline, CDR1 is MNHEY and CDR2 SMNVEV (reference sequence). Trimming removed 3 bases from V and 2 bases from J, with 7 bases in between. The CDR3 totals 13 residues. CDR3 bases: TGTGCCAGCAGTTTGGAGGGGAACTATGGCTACACCTTC. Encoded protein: CASSLEGNYGYTF.

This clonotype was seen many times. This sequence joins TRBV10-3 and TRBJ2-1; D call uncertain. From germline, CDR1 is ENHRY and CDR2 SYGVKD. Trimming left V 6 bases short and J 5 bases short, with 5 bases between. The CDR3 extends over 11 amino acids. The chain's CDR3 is CAIRTNNEQFF. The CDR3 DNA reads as TGTGCCATCAGGACCAACAATGAGCAGTTCTTC.

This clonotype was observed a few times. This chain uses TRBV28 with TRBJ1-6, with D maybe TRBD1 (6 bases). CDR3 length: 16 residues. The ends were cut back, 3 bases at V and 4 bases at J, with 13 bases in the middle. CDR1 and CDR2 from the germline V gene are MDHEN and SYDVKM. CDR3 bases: TGTGCCAGCAGTTTCCGAACGGGGGCGTATAATTCACCCCTCCACTTT. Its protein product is CASSFRTGAYNSPLHF.